This TCR beta chain was profiled in a study of CD8 T cells in Susac syndrome. It was with random hexamers that about 0.45 to 1 ug RNA was reverse transcribed. immunoSEQ multiplex PCR amplified TCR beta CDR3 across 54 Vbeta, 13 Jbeta. MiXCR, applied by TCRdb to the immunoSEQ multiplex PCR reads, yields one record per CDR3 protein. Of under 150,000 distinct CDR3 sequences listed, around 80% were seen once; the top ten hold 0.45% to 0.65%. V was shortened by 0 bases and J by 0 bases, with 8 bases between the two germline ends. This CDR3 region has 16 residues. Germline V CDR1 and CDR2: LGHNA, YSLEER. This clonotype was seen only once. CD8+ and CD4+ blood T cells underwent TCR beta sequencing.

Sequencing used CD8+ T cells from PBMCs. This TCR derives from a human donor with multiple sclerosis. This chain joins TRBV4-3 and TRBJ2-2; unclear D gene. The CDR3 DNA reads TGCGCCAGCAGCCAAGATTCTGACCCGAACACCGGGGAGCTGTTTTTT. This sequence encodes CASSQDSDPNTGELFF.